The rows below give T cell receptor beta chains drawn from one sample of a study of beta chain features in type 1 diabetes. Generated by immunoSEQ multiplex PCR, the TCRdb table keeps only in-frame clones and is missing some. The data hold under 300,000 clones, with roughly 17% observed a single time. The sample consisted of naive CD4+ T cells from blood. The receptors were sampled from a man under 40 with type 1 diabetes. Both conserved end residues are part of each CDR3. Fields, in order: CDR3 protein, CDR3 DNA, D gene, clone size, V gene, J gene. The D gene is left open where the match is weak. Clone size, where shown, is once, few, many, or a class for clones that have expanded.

CDR3: CASGSGTEKLFF; DNA: TGTGCCAGTGGGTCGGGGACTGAAAAACTGTTTTTT; D: .; size: few; V: TRBV25-1; J: TRBJ1-4
CDR3: CASSLVVLAKNIQYF; DNA: TGTGCCAGCAGCTTAGTGGTTCTAGCCAAAAACATTCAGTACTTC; D: .; size: few; V: TRBV21-1; J: TRBJ2-4
CDR3: CASLGREGYEQYF; DNA: TGTGCCAGCCTGGGGCGGGAGGGCTACGAGCAGTACTTC; D: TRBD2; size: .; V: TRBV25-1; J: TRBJ2-7
CDR3: CTSSQLEIAGASSTDTQYF; DNA: TGCACCAGCAGCCAGCTCGAGATAGCGGGAGCATCTAGCACAGATACGCAGTATTTT; D: .; size: few; V: TRBV1; J: TRBJ2-3
CDR3: CSVEGIRDTQYF; DNA: TGCAGCGTTGAGGGGATTCGGGATACGCAGTATTTT; D: .; size: few; V: TRBV29-1; J: TRBJ2-3
CDR3: CASSFRDTSYNEQFF; DNA: TGTGCCAGCAGCTTCCGGGACACATCCTACAATGAGCAGTTCTTC; D: .; size: .; V: TRBV7-2; J: TRBJ2-1
CDR3: CASSLRRTEAFF; DNA: TGTGCCAGCAGCTTAAGGAGAACTGAAGCTTTCTTT; D: .; size: few; V: TRBV13; J: TRBJ1-1
CDR3: CASSQDPTGQGRTEAFF; DNA: TGCGCCAGCAGCCAAGATCCTACCGGACAGGGGCGGACTGAAGCTTTCTTT; D: TRBD1; size: few; V: TRBV4-3; J: TRBJ1-1
CDR3: CASSLKRTNNEQFF; DNA: TGTGCCAGCAGCTTGAAACGGACCAACAATGAGCAGTTCTTC; D: .; size: few; V: TRBV7-9; J: TRBJ2-1
CDR3: CASSARLDQPQHF; DNA: TGTGCCAGCAGCGCGCGATTAGATCAGCCCCAGCATTTT; D: .; size: .; V: TRBV9; J: TRBJ1-5
CDR3: CSVRALLTLGDTQYF; DNA: TGCAGCGTTCGGGCGCTCCTAACCTTGGGAGATACGCAGTATTTT; D: .; size: .; V: TRBV29-1; J: TRBJ2-3
CDR3: CASIPRGRDEQFF; DNA: TGTGCCAGCATCCCCAGGGGGCGGGATGAGCAGTTCTTC; D: TRBD1; size: few; V: TRBV25-1; J: TRBJ2-1
CDR3: CASLGSGPYNEQFF; DNA: TGTGCCAGCCTGGGTAGCGGACCCTACAATGAGCAGTTCTTC; D: .; size: few; V: TRBV28; J: TRBJ2-1
CDR3: CASSGQNTEAFF; DNA: TGTGCCAGCTCCGGACAGAACACTGAAGCTTTCTTT; D: .; size: .; V: TRBV18; J: TRBJ1-1
CDR3: CASSLAGGTYEQYF; DNA: TGTGCCAGCAGTTTAGCGGGAGGTACCTACGAGCAGTACTTC; D: TRBD2; size: few; V: TRBV28; J: TRBJ2-7
CDR3: CASSLRRDNLYNEQFF; DNA: TGTGCCAGCAGCTTGAGGAGGGACAACCTCTACAATGAGCAGTTCTTC; D: .; size: .; V: TRBV7-8; J: TRBJ2-1
CDR3: CATSSLHLAGGGNEQFF; DNA: TGTGCCACCAGCAGTCTTCACCTAGCGGGAGGGGGAAATGAGCAGTTCTTC; D: TRBD2; size: .; V: TRBV15; J: TRBJ2-1
CDR3: CASSQALAGGGDTQYF; DNA: TGCGCCAGCAGCCAAGCGTTAGCGGGAGGGGGAGATACGCAGTATTTT; D: TRBD2; size: .; V: TRBV4-1; J: TRBJ2-3
CDR3: CASSTTSGSSYNEQFF; DNA: TGCGCCAGCAGCACTACTAGCGGGAGCTCCTACAATGAGCAGTTCTTC; D: TRBD2; size: .; V: TRBV5-1; J: TRBJ2-1
CDR3: CSVARDRGHTEAFF; DNA: TGCAGCGTTGCGCGGGACAGGGGGCATACTGAAGCTTTCTTT; D: TRBD1; size: .; V: TRBV29-1; J: TRBJ1-1
CDR3: CASSPRTGGAEQYF; DNA: TGTGCCAGCAGCCCCCGGACAGGGGGCGCCGAGCAGTACTTC; D: TRBD1; size: .; V: TRBV7-3; J: TRBJ2-7
CDR3: CAISEDRDTEAFF; DNA: TGTGCCATCAGTGAAGACAGGGACACTGAAGCTTTCTTT; D: TRBD1; size: .; V: TRBV10-3; J: TRBJ1-1
CDR3: CASSLDFVGGEQYF; DNA: TGCGCCAGCAGCTTGGATTTTGTCGGAGGCGAGCAGTACTTC; D: .; size: .; V: TRBV5-1; J: TRBJ2-7
CDR3: CATSRTQGGITEAFF; DNA: TGTGCCACCAGCCGCACACAGGGTGGAATCACTGAAGCTTTCTTT; D: .; size: .; V: TRBV15; J: TRBJ1-1
CDR3: CASSEILGGQDEQYF; DNA: TGTGCCAGCAGTGAAATTCTAGGAGGGCAGGACGAGCAGTACTTC; D: .; size: .; V: TRBV25-1; J: TRBJ2-7
CDR3: CASSQGKLAGADNEQFF; DNA: TGCGCCAGCAGCCAAGGAAAGCTAGCGGGGGCCGACAATGAGCAGTTCTTC; D: TRBD2; size: .; V: TRBV4-1; J: TRBJ2-1
CDR3: CASSLDPLEQYF; DNA: TGTGCCAGCAGCCTCGACCCCCTCGAGCAGTACTTC; D: .; size: .; V: TRBV7-9; J: TRBJ2-7
CDR3: CASSGHELYGYTF; DNA: TGTGCCAGCAGCGGACACGAACTCTATGGCTACACCTTC; D: .; size: few; V: TRBV2; J: TRBJ1-2